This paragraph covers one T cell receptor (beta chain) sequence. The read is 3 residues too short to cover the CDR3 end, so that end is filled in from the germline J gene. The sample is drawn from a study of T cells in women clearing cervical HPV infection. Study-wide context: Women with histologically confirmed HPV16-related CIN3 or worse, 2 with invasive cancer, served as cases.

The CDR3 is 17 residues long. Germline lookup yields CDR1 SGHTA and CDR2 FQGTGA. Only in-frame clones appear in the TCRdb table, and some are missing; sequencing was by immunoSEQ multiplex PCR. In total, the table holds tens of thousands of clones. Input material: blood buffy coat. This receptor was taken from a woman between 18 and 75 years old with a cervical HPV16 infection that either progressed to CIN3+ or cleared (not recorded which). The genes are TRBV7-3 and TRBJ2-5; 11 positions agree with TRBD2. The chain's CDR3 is CASSNSGGAAGTDTQYF. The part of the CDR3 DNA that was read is TGTGCCAGCAGCAATAGCGGGGGGGCGGCGGGCACAGATACC.